Given below is one T cell receptor beta chain in context. It has no known antigen specificity. Per-nucleotide qualities are absent, and no much larger clonotype sits a single base away. The immunoSEQ Assay, a bias-controlled multiplex PCR, was used to amplify TCRbeta CDR3 regions from genomic DNA. As for the authors' bioinformatics: The number of nucleated cells in each sample was estimated from the amplification of reference gene primers within the assay. To quantify the absolute abundance of each unique TCRbeta CDR3 rearrangement, sequence reads were collapsed and filtered. For each sample, productive Simpson clonality was calculated as the square root of Simpson's diversity index over productive rearrangements. TCRdb holds this immuneACCESS table with in-frame rearrangements only. Some clones are missing; in checked studies, unresolved V genes explain under half, and the rest has no known cause. V and J calls and clone size are copied from that table; D and trimming were computed from the DNA. Within this sample are 200,000 or so clones, with 86% of them counted one time only. Under 4% of the sample belongs to the ten largest clones.

This sample was taken from a study of blood T cell repertoires in COVID-19 (dated by TCRdb to the early 2020s). Background for the entire study: Samples covering the acute and convalescent phases of COVID-19 were provided by collaborators in the United States, Italy and Spain. The prospective study material was composed of cDNA or gDNA derived from T cells, B-cell-depleted T cells, or PBMCs. Deeply sampled blood TCRbeta repertoires from subjects exposed to, actively infected with, or recovered from COVID-19 were included in the dataset. The repertoires were made available in a free public database intended to serve as a resource for research on the immune response to SARS-CoV-2. Samples came from the ongoing ImmuneRACE study (first 160 participants) plus 1,254 subjects from 6 global collaborators. The sample metadata nearly always contained a de-identified subject ID, COVID-19 status, age in years and sex. Where HLA class I and class II types were available, the types were taken from metadata supplied by the sample provider, not from assay-based typing. The investigation overall reported the following: The amount of clinical and demographic metadata varied by source and participant and was provided uncurated.

In the prospective study, participants were about 18 to 100 years old, resided in about two dozen geographic areas of the United States, and were enrolled through a virtual design. Cohort assignment in the prospective study relied on participant-reported clinical history from a screening survey and a study questionnaire. In the prospective study, mobile phlebotomists collected whole blood, serum and a nasopharyngeal or oropharyngeal swab from each participant. Prospective study participants could optionally give additional blood draws and questionnaires over an approximately two-month period. Before DNA extraction, prospective study blood samples were shipped either frozen or at room temperature. CDR1 and CDR2 are drawn from the germline V gene: SGHTA, FQGTGA. Spanning cysteine to phenylalanine, the CDR3 consists of 13 amino acids. The only DNA kept is the CDR3, 39 bases in frame from the first base. Relative to germline, V is missing 5 bases and J is missing 3 bases, with 2 bases of the junction outside any gene match.

The specimen was PBMCs or T cells enriched from blood (not recorded which). The chain is encoded by TRBV7-3 joined to TRBJ1-1, with 8 middle bases fitting TRBD1. This receptor was obtained from a woman between 40 and 50 years old with acute COVID-19. The DNA sequence follows: TGTGCCAGCAGCCTGGACAGGGACACTGAAGCTTTCTTT. Its amino acids are CASSLDRDTEAFF.